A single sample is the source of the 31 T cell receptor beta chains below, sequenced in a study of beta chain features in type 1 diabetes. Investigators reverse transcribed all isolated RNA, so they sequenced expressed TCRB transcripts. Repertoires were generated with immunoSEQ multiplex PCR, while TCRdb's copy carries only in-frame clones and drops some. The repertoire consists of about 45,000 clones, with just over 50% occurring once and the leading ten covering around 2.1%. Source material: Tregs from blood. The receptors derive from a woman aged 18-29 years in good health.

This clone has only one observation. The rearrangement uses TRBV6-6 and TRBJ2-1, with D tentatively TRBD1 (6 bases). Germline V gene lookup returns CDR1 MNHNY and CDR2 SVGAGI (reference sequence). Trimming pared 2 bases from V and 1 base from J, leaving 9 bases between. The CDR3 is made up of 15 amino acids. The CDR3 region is CASSYDRQSYNEQFF. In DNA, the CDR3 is TGTGCCAGCAGTTACGACAGGCAATCCTACAATGAGCAGTTCTTC.

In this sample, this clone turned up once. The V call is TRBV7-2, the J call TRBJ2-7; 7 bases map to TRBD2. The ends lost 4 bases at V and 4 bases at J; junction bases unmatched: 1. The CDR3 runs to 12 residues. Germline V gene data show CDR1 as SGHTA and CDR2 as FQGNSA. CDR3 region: CASSSGRYEQYF. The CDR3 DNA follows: TGTGCCAGCAGCTCCGGGAGGTACGAGCAGTACTTC.

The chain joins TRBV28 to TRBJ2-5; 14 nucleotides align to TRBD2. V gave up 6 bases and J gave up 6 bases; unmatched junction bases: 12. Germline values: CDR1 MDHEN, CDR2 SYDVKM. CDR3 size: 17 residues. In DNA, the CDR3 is TGTGCCAGCAGCTCCCACGCCGGGACTAGCGGGAGAAAGACCCAGTACTTC. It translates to CASSSHAGTSGRKTQYF.

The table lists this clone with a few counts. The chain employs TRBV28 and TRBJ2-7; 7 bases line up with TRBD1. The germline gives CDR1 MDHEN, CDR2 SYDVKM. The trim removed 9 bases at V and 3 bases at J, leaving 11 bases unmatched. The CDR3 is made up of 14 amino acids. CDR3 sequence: CASKGGGQFYEQYF. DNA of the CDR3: TGTGCCAGTAAAGGGGGCGGGCAATTCTACGAGCAGTACTTC.

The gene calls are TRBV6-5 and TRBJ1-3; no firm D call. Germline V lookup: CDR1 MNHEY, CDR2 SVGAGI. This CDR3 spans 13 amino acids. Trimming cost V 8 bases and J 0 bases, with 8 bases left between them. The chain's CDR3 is CASRPFSGNTIYF. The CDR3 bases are TGTGCCAGCCGTCCGTTCTCTGGAAACACCATATATTTT.

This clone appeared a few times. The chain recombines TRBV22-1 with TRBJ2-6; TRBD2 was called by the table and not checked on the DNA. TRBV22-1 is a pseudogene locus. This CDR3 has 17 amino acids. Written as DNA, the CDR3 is TGTCCTGGGAGCTCCAGTAGCGAACAAAGTCGGGCCAACGTCCTGACTTTC. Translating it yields CPGSSSSEQSRANVLTF.

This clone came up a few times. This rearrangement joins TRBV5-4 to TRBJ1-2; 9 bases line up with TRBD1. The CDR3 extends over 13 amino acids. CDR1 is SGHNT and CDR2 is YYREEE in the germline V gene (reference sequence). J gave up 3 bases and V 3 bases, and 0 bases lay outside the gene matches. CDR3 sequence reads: CASSWDRDYGYTF. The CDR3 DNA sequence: TGTGCCAGCAGCTGGGACAGGGACTATGGCTACACCTTC.

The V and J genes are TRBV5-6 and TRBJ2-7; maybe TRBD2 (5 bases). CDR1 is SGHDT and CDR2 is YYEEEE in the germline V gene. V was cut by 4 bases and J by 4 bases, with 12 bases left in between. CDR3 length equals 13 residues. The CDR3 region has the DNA TGTGCCAGCAGCCGGGGAAAACTTTACGAGCAGTACTTC. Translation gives CASSRGKLYEQYF.

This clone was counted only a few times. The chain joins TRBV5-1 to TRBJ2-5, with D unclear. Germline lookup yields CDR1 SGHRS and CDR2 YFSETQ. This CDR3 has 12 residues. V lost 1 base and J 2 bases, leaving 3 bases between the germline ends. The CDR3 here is CASSLTQETQYF. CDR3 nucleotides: TGCGCCAGCAGCTTGACACAAGAGACCCAGTACTTC.

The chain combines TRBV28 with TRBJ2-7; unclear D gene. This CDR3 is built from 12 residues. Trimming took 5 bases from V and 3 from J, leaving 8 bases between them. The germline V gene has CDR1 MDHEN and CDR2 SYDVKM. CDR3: CASSPDDYEQYF. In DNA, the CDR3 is TGTGCCAGCAGTCCAGATGACTACGAGCAGTACTTC.

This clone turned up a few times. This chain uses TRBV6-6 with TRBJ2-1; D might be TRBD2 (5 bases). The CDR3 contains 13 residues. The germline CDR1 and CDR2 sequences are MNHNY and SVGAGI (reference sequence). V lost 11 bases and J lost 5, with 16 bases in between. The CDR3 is CAGQDGEHNEQFF. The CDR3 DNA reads TGTGCCGGCCAGGACGGGGAGCACAATGAGCAGTTCTTC.

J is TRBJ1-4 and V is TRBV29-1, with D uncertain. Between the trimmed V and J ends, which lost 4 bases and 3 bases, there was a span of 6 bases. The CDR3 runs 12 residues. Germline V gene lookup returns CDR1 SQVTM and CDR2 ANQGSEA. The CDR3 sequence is CSVGRSNEKLFF. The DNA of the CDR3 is TGCAGCGTTGGCAGGTCTAATGAAAAACTGTTTTTT.

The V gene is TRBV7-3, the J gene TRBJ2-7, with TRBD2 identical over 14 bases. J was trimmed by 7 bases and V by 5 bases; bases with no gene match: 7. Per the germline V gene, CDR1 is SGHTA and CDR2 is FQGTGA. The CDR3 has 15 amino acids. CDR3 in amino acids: CASSPPGLAGDEQYF. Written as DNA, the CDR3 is TGTGCCAGCAGCCCCCCGGGACTAGCGGGAGATGAGCAGTACTTC.

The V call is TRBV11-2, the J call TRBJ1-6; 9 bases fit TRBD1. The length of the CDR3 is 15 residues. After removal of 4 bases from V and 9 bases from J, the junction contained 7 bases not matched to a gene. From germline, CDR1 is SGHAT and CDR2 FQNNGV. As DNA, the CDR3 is TGTGCCAGCAGCTCGGACAGGGGAGCGGCTTCACCCCTCCACTTT. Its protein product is CASSSDRGAASPLHF.

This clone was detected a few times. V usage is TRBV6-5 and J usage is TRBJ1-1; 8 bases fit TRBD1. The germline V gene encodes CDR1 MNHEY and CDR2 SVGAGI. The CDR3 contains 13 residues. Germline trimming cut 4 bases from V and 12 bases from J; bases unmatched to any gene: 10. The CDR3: CASSWPGTGRPFF. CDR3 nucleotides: TGTGCCAGCAGTTGGCCCGGGACAGGTAGACCTTTCTTT.

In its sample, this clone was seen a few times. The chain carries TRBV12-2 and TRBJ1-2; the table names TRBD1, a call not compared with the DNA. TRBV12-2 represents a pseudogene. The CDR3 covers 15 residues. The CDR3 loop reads CASRLEQGTYYGYTF. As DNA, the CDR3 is TGTGCAAGTCGCTTAGAACAGGGAACCTACTATGGCTACACCTTC.

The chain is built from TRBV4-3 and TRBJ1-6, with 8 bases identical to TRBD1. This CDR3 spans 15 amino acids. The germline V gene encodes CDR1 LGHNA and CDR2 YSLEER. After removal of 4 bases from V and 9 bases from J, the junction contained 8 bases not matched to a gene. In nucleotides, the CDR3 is TGCGCCAGCAGCCTACGTAGGACAGGGAGTTCACCCCTCCACTTT. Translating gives CASSLRRTGSSPLHF.

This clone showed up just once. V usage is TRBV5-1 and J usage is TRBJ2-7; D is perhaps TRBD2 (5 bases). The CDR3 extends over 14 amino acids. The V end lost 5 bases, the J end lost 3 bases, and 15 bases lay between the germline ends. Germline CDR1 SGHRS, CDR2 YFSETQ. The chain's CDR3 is CASSRSSQDYEQYF. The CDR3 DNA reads TGCGCCAGCAGTAGGTCTAGCCAAGACTACGAGCAGTACTTC.

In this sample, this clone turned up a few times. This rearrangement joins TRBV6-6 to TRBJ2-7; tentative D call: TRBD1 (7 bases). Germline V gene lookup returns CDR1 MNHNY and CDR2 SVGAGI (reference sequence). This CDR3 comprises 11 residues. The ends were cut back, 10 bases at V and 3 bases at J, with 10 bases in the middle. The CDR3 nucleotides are TGTGCCACCCAGGGGGGCTACGAGCAGTACTTC. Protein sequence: CATQGGYEQYF.

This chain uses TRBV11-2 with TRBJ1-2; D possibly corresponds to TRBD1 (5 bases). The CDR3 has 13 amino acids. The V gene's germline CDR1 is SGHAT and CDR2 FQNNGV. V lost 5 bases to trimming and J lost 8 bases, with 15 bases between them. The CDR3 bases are TGTGCCAGCAGCCCCCGGACGGAGGGGGGCTACACCTTC. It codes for CASSPRTEGGYTF.

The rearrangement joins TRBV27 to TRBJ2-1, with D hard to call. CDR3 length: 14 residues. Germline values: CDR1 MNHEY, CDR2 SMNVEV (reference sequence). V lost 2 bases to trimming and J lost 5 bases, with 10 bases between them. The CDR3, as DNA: TGTGCCAGCAGTTTACGGAGCGCAAACAATGAGCAGTTCTTC. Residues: CASSLRSANNEQFF.

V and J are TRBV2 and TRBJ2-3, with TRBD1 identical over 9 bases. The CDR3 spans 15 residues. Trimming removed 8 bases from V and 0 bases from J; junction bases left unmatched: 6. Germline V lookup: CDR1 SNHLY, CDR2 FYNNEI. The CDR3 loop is CASARQGESTDTQYF. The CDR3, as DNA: TGTGCCAGCGCGCGACAGGGGGAGAGCACAGATACGCAGTATTTT.

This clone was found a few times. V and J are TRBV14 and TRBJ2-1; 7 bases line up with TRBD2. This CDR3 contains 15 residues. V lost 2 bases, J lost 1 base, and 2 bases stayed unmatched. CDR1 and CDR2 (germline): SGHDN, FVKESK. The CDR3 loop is CASSQQRGSYNEQFF. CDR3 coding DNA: TGTGCCAGCAGCCAACAGCGGGGTTCCTACAATGAGCAGTTCTTC.

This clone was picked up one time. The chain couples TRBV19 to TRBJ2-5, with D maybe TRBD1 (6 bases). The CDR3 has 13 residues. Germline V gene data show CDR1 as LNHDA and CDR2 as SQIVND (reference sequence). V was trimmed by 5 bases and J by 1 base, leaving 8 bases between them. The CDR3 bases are TGTGCCAGTAGTTGGACAGTCCAAGAGACCCAGTACTTC. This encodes CASSWTVQETQYF. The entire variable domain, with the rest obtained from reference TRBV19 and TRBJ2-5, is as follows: DGGITQSPKYLFRKEGQNVTLSCEQNLNHDAMYWYRQDPGQGLRLIYYSQIVNDFQKGDIAEGYSVSREKKESFPLTVTSAQKNPTAFYLCASSWTVQETQYFGPGTRLLVL.

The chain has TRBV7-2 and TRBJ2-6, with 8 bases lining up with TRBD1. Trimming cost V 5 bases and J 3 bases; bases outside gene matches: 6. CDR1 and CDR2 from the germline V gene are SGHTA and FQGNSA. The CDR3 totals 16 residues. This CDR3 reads CASSLDRVFGANVLTF. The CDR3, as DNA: TGTGCCAGCAGCCTGGACAGGGTCTTTGGGGCCAACGTCCTGACTTTC. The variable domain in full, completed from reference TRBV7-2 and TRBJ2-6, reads GAGVSQSPSNKVTEKGKDVELRCDPISGHTALYWYRQSLGQGLEFLIYFQGNSAPDKSGLPSDRFSAERTGGSVSTLTIQRTQQEDSAVYLCASSLDRVFGANVLTFGAGSRLTVL.

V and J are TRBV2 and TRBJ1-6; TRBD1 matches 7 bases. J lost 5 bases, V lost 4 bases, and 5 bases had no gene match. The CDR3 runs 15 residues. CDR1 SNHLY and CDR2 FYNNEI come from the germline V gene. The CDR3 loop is CASSVRQGHNSPLHF. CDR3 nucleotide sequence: TGTGCCAGCAGTGTACGACAGGGACATAATTCACCCCTCCACTTT.

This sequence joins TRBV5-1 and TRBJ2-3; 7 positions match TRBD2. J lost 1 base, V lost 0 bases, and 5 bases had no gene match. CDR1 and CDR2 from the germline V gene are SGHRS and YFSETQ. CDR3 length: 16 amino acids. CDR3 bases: TGCGCCAGCAGCTTGGTACGGGGGGAGGGCACAGATACGCAGTATTTT. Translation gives CASSLVRGEGTDTQYF.

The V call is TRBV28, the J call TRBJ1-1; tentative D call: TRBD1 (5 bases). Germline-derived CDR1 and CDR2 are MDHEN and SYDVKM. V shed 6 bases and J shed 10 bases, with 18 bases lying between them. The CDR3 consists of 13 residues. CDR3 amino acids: CASRPPGRVRAFF. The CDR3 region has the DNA TGTGCCAGCAGACCCCCAGGGAGGGTTCGAGCTTTCTTT.

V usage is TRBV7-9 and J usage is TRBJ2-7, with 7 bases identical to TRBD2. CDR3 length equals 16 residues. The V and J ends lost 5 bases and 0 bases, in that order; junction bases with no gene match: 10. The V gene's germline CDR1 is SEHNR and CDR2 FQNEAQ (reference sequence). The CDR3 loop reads CASSRASGFLSYEQYF. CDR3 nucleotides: TGTGCCAGCAGCCGAGCTAGCGGCTTCCTCTCCTACGAGCAGTACTTC.

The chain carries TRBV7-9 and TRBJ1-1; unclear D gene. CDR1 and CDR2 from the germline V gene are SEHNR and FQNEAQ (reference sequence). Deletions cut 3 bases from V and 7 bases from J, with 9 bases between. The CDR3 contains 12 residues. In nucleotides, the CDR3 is TGTGCCAGCAGCTTCGATCGGAGTGAAGCTTTCTTT. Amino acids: CASSFDRSEAFF.

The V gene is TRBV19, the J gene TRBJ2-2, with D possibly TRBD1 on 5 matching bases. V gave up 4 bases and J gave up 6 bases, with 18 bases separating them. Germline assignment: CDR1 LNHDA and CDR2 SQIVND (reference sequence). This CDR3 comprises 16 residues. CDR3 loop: CASSSVYTGEAGELFF. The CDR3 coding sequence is TGTGCCAGTAGTAGCGTGTACACAGGCGAGGCCGGGGAGCTGTTTTTT.